The 19 T cell receptor beta chains in this list originate from one sample, sequenced in a study of blood T cell repertoires in COVID-19. TCRdb keeps only in-frame clones here, not all; method: immunoSEQ multiplex PCR. The table lists fewer than 85,000 clones, 88% of them singletons. The sequencing input was peripheral blood. All receptors derive from a human donor in a cohort sampled during active COVID-19.

The chain employs TRBV27 and TRBJ2-3; no clear D gene. From germline, CDR1 is MNHEY and CDR2 SMNVEV (reference sequence). The CDR3 has 14 residues. V lost 0 bases and J lost 6, with 10 bases in between. Written as DNA, the CDR3 is TGTGCCAGCAGTTTATCTACTCTGTGGGATACGCAGTATTTT. Residues: CASSLSTLWDTQYF.

The chain employs TRBV11-2 and TRBJ2-7; possibly TRBD2 for D (6 bases). Between the trimmed V and J ends, which lost 4 bases and 4 bases, there was a span of 17 bases. This CDR3 comprises 15 residues. The V gene's germline CDR1 is SGHAT and CDR2 FQNNGV. CDR3 protein: CASSYGVGRGYEQYF. CDR3 in DNA: TGTGCCAGCAGCTACGGGGTGGGCCGGGGGTACGAGCAGTACTTC.

This chain connects TRBV3-1 (or the pseudogene TRBV3-2) to TRBJ2-1; possibly TRBD2 for D (5 bases). The CDR3 has 17 amino acids. CDR1 and CDR2 from the germline V gene are LGHDT and YNNKEL (reference sequence). Trimming took 3 bases from V and 5 from J, leaving 20 bases between them. The CDR3 bases are TGTGCCAGCAGCCACCCCGCACTAGTCTCGTCGGACAATGAGCAGTTCTTC. It specifies CASSHPALVSSDNEQFF.

The chain uses TRBV7-3 and TRBJ2-3, with D possibly TRBD1 on 7 matching bases. Trimming pared 4 bases from V and 0 bases from J, leaving 14 bases between. The CDR3 is 16 residues long. In germline, CDR1 is SGHTA, CDR2 FQGTGA. The CDR3 reads CASSSGGQSSTDTQYF. DNA of the CDR3: TGTGCCAGCAGCTCAGGGGGGCAATCTAGCACAGATACGCAGTATTTT.

CDR3 sequence: CASTRDPDTQETQYF. Here the CDR3 DNA reads TGTGCCAGCACGCGGGATCCAGATACCCAAGAGACCCAGTACTTC. The chain joins TRBV5-4 to TRBJ2-5; D is possibly TRBD2 (6 bases). The CDR3 length is 15 residues. Deletions cut 6 bases from V and 1 base from J, with 16 bases between. Germline lookup yields CDR1 SGHNT and CDR2 YYREEE (reference sequence).

The V call is TRBV27, the J call TRBJ2-7; 15 bases fit TRBD2. The CDR3 runs 16 residues. V lost 5 bases, J lost 6 bases, and 8 bases stayed unmatched. Germline lookup yields CDR1 MNHEY and CDR2 SMNVEV (reference sequence). The CDR3 DNA reads as TGTGCCAGCAGTGAGGGACTAGCGGGAGGTTTCGGCGAGCAGTACTTC. It translates to CASSEGLAGGFGEQYF.

The chain has TRBV6-2 or TRBV6-3 and TRBJ2-7; 11 bases fit TRBD2. V trimming: 2 bases; J trimming: 3 bases; junction bases outside the gene matches: 12. Per germline, CDR1 MNHEY and CDR2 SVGEGT. There are 18 residues in the CDR3. CDR3 amino acids: CASSYRKPSGGRHYEQYF. The CDR3 DNA is TGTGCCAGCAGTTACCGTAAACCTAGCGGGGGGCGCCACTACGAGCAGTACTTC.

The rearrangement links TRBV7-9 to TRBJ2-7; 12 bases agree with TRBD2. CDR1 is SEHNR, CDR2 FQNEAQ, per germline (reference sequence). The CDR3 is 15 amino acids. V was clipped by 1 base and J by 5 bases; unmatched bases: 3. CDR3 in DNA: TGTGCCAGCAGCTTAGTACTAGCGGGAGGCCACGAGCAGTACTTC. Translating it yields CASSLVLAGGHEQYF.

Remarks on this clone: The same CDR3 is also encoded by other DNA sequences in this sample. The chain links TRBV27 to TRBJ2-3; D gene ambiguous. CDR3 length equals 12 residues. Germline-derived CDR1 and CDR2 are MNHEY and SMNVEV (reference sequence). V was trimmed by 5 bases and J by 0 bases, leaving 3 bases between them. The CDR3 loop is CASSPSTDTQYF. The DNA of the CDR3 is TGTGCCAGCAGTCCTAGCACAGATACGCAGTATTTT.

V gene TRBV2 combines with J gene TRBJ2-4; 9 bases align to TRBD1. CDR3 length: 14 amino acids. Germline trimming cut 4 bases from V and 8 bases from J; bases unmatched to any gene: 6. CDR1 and CDR2 from the germline V gene are SNHLY and FYNNEI. CDR3 in DNA: TGTGCCAGCAGTGGGAGGGACAGGGAGGACATTCAGTACTTC. Translation gives CASSGRDREDIQYF.

V usage is TRBV6-4 and J usage is TRBJ2-2; a weak D match, TRBD1 (6 bases). Trimming removed 6 bases at V and 7 bases at J, with 18 bases between. The CDR3 sequence is 15 residues long. Germline CDR1 is MRHNA and CDR2 is SNTAGT. CDR3: CASSQRAGEGGELFF. In DNA form, the CDR3 reads TGTGCCAGCAGCCAACGAGCAGGGGAAGGCGGGGAGCTGTTTTTT.

CDR3 bases: TGTGCCACCAGCAAAGATCGCGGCGGGAGGGGAGGGAGCTCCTACAATGAGCAGTTCTTC. Translating gives CATSKDRGGRGGSSYNEQFF. J is TRBJ2-1 and V is TRBV15; 9 bases are shared with TRBD2. The V gene end was trimmed by 4 bases and the J gene end by 0 bases; junction bases not matched to a gene: 16. The CDR3 totals 20 residues. Per germline, CDR1 LNHNV and CDR2 YYDKDF (reference sequence).

The chain uses TRBV10-1 and TRBJ2-1, with D hard to call. Germline CDR1 and CDR2: WNHNN and SYGVQD (reference sequence). V lost 8 bases to trimming and J lost 1 base, with 6 bases between them. The CDR3 is made up of 12 amino acids. The CDR3 sequence: CASPSSYNEQFF. CDR3 bases: TGCGCCAGCCCTAGTTCCTACAATGAGCAGTTCTTC.

The V call is TRBV11-3, the J call TRBJ2-4, with TRBD2 matching over 7 bases. After removal of 5 bases from V and 8 bases from J, the junction contained 9 bases not matched to a gene. This CDR3 is 14 amino acids long. In germline, CDR1 is SGHNT, CDR2 YENEEA. The CDR3 coding sequence is TGTGCCAGCAGCCTCGGGGGGTCGTCGGACATTCAGTACTTC. Amino acid sequence: CASSLGGSSDIQYF.

The V call is TRBV30, the J call TRBJ2-1; the match to TRBD1 covers 9 bases. Germline CDR1 GTSNPN, CDR2 SVGIG (reference sequence). This CDR3 has 14 residues. Trimming removed 2 bases from V and 3 bases from J; junction bases left unmatched: 2. The CDR3 reads CAWSQDRGYNEQFF. DNA for the CDR3: TGTGCCTGGAGTCAGGACAGGGGCTACAATGAGCAGTTCTTC. The full variable domain, in which reference TRBV30 and TRBJ2-1 provide the parts outside the CDR3, is SQTIHQWPATLVQPVGSPLSLECTVEGTSNPNLYWYRQAAGRGLQLLFYSVGIGQISSEVPQNLSASRPQDRQFILSSKKLLLSDSGFYLCAWSQDRGYNEQFFGPGTRLTVL.

The V gene is TRBV7-8, the J gene TRBJ2-7; D is possibly TRBD1 (5 bases). The CDR3 extends over 13 amino acids. V dropped 5 bases and J dropped 0 bases, with 8 bases sitting between them. Germline V gives CDR1 SGHVS, CDR2 FQNEAQ. The CDR3, as DNA: TGTGCCAGCAGCCCTAGGGGCTCCTACGAGCAGTACTTC. Translation gives CASSPRGSYEQYF. The full variable domain, its missing parts supplied by reference TRBV7-8 and TRBJ2-7, is GAGVSQSPRYKVAKRGQDVALRCDPISGHVSLFWYQQALGQGPEFLTYFQNEAQLDKSGLPSDRFFAERPEGSVSTLKIQRTQQEDSAVYLCASSPRGSYEQYFGPGTRLTVT.

The table lists this clone with a count of one. The chain employs TRBV6-2 or TRBV6-3 and TRBJ2-1; TRBD2 aligns across 7 bases. From germline, CDR1 is MNHEY and CDR2 SVGEGT. The length of the CDR3 is 15 residues. Losses at the gene ends were 2 bases for V and 2 bases for J; bases not matched to a gene: 3. The CDR3 reads CASSYRTRAYNEQFF. The CDR3 nucleotides are TGTGCCAGCAGTTACAGGACTAGGGCCTACAATGAGCAGTTCTTC.

The chain has TRBV29-1 and TRBJ2-3; D may be TRBD1 (6 bases). Trimming left V 0 bases short and J 0 bases short, with 10 bases between. Germline V gives CDR1 SQVTM, CDR2 ANQGSEA. CDR3 length: 15 residues. CDR3 DNA: TGCAGCGTTGAAGAGACAGGCCGAAGCACAGATACGCAGTATTTT. This encodes CSVEETGRSTDTQYF.

This sequence joins TRBV27 and TRBJ1-2; 8 positions agree with TRBD1. J lost 8 bases, V lost 3 bases, and 5 bases had no gene match. Germline loops: CDR1 MNHEY, CDR2 SMNVEV (reference sequence). The CDR3 extends over 13 amino acids. Written as DNA, the CDR3 is TGTGCCAGCAGTTTGCAGGGGGCGCAGGGCTACACCTTC. Translating gives CASSLQGAQGYTF.